This TCR beta chain is from a study of T-cell reconstitution after alpha-beta-depleted transplantation in children. This CDR3 region has 18 residues. V shed 3 bases and J 1 base; nucleotides not matched to a gene: 10. The germline V gene has CDR1 SGHAT and CDR2 FQDESV (reference sequence). Using unique molecular identifiers, the investigators prepared the TCRbeta library. A single record per CDR3 protein comes from TCRdb applying MiXCR to the PCR reads. The sample has about 200,000 distinct CDR3 sequences, under 8.5% seen once; the top ten hold under 40%. The genes are TRBV11-1 and TRBJ2-2; 8 bases line up with TRBD1. Here the sequenced sample was PBMCs, mostly from graft donor cells, taken 360 days after TCRalphabeta/CD19-depleted stem cell transplant. The receptor comes from a male patient between 2 and 10 years old who had a stem cell transplant for acute myeloid leukemia, so the T cells may come from the graft donor. The DNA of the CDR3 is TGTGCCAGCAGCTTCGGGGGACAGGCGAATAGGAACACCGGGGAGCTGTTTTTT. Protein product: CASSFGGQANRNTGELFF. Together with reference TRBV11-1 and TRBJ2-2, the CDR3 gives the full variable domain: EAEVAQSPRYKITEKSQAVAFWCDPISGHATLYWYRQILGQGPELLVQFQDESVVDDSQLPKDRFSAERLKGVDSTLKIQPAELGDSAMYLCASSFGGQANRNTGELFFGEGSRLTVL.